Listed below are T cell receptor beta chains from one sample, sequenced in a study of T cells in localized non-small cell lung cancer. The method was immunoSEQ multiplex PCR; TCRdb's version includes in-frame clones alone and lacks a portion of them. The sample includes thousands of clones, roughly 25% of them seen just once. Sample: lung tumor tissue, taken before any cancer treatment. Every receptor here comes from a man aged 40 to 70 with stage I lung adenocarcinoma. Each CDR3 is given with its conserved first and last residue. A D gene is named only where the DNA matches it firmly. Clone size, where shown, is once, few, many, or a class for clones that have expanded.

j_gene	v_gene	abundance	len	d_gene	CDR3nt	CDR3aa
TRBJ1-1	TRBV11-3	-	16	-	TGTGCCAGCAGCCAAAGGCGGGGAGGGGGTGGCACTGAAGCTTTCTTT	CASSQRRGGGGTEAFF
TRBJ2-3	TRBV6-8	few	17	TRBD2	TGTGCCAGCAGAGCCTTGGGACTAGCGGCAGACACAGATACGCAGTATTTT	CASRALGLAADTDTQYF
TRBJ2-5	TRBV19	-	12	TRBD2	TGTGCCAGTAGTATCTCAGCGGGGGACCAGTACTTC	CASSISAGDQYF
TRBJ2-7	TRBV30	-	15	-	TGTGCCTGGAGTGGGGTAAACCAACGACACCAACGGCAGTACTTC	CAWSGVNQRHQRQYF
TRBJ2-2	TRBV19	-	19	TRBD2	TGTGCCAGTATCCCACCTCGGACTAGCGGGAGGCCGGGAACCGGGGAGCTGTTTTTT	CASIPPRTSGRPGTGELFF
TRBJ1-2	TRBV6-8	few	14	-	TGTGCCAGCAGTTACTCGACAGGACTCTATGGCTACACCTTC	CASSYSTGLYGYTF
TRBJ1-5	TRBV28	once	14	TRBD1	TGTGCCAGCAGTTTAGACAGGGTGGCTCAGCCCCAGCATTTT	CASSLDRVAQPQHF
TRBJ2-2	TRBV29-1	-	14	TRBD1	TGCAGCGTTGGGCGACAGGGTGACACCGGGGAGCTGTTTTTT	CSVGRQGDTGELFF
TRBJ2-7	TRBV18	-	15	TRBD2	TGTGCCAGCTCACCGTCTAGCGGGCCTGGGTACGAGCAGTACTTC	CASSPSSGPGYEQYF
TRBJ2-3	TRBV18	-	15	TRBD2	TGTGCCAGCTCACCATCTCAGCGGGAGGTAGATACGCAGTATTTT	CASSPSQREVDTQYF
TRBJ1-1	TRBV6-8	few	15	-	TGTGCCAGCAGGGAACCCGCAGGGCGGAACACTGAAGCTTTCTTT	CASREPAGRNTEAFF
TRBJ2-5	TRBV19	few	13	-	TGTGCCGCCAGTAGGTCAGGGGCAGAGACCCAGTACTTC	CAASRSGAETQYF
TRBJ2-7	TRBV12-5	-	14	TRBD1	TGTGCTAGTGGTTTAAGACAGGGGGCGTCCGAGCAGTACTTC	CASGLRQGASEQYF
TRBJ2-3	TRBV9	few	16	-	TGTGCCAGCAGCCGAGAAGGGGGAGGGCCATCAGATACGCAGTATTTT	CASSREGGGPSDTQYF
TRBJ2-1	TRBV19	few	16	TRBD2	TGTGCCAGTAGACGGGGGGGTTCGGAGTCCTACAATGAGCAGTTCTTC	CASRRGGSESYNEQFF
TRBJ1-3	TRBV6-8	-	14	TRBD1	TGTGCCATGGGACAGGGAAGCTCTGGAAACACCATATATTTT	CAMGQGSSGNTIYF
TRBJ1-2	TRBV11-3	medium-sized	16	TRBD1	TGTGCCAGCAGCTTGGCCGGGACAGCGAAGTCCGGCGGCTACACCTTC	CASSLAGTAKSGGYTF
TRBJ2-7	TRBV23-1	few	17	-	TGCGCCAGCAGCCCTTTAGCCGGGACAGTGGTTAGCGGCGAGCAGTACTTC	CASSPLAGTVVSGEQYF
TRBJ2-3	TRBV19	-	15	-	TGTGCCAGTAGTATATGGGGGGGCCTAGGAGATACGCAGTATTTT	CASSIWGGLGDTQYF
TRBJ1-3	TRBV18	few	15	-	TGTGCCAGCTCACCACCCAGTCTGTCTGGAAACACCATATATTTT	CASSPPSLSGNTIYF
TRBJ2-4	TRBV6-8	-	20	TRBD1	TGTGCCAGCAGGAGAGGTGCTCCGGGACAGGCTTTAATAGCCAAAAACATTCAGTACTTC	CASRRGAPGQALIAKNIQYF
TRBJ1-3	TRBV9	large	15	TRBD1	TGTGCCAGCAGCGAGGGACAGCTCTCTGGAAACACCATATATTTT	CASSEGQLSGNTIYF
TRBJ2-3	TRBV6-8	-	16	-	TGTGCCGGCTATTTTCCAAGGGGTCCCGACACAGATACGCAGTATTTT	CAGYFPRGPDTDTQYF
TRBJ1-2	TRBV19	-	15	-	TGTGCCAGTAGTCCTTCCGGGACGGATAACTATGGCTACACCTTC	CASSPSGTDNYGYTF
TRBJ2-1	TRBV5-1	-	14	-	TGCGCCAGCAGTCTGGGGAACTCCTACAATGAGCAGTTCTTC	CASSLGNSYNEQFF
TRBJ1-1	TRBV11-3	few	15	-	TGTGCCAGCAGCTTGAGGGGAGGGGCGGAGACTGAAGCTTTCTTT	CASSLRGGAETEAFF
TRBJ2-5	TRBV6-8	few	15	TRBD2	TGTGCCAGCAGGGTCCCACTAGCGGGAGTTGAGACCCAGTACTTC	CASRVPLAGVETQYF
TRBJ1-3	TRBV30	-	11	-	TGTGCCTGGAGCAAGGGAAACACCATATATTTT	CAWSKGNTIYF
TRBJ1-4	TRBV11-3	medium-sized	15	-	TGTGCCAGCAGCTTAGGAGCATGGACGGGAGAAAAACTGTTTTTT	CASSLGAWTGEKLFF